The T cell receptor (beta chain) described here comes from a study of Graves' ophthalmopathy and Graves' hyperthyroidism. The wider study: The authors defined stable hyperthyroidism as no ophthalmopathy within 18 months of follow-up.

Germline CDR1 and CDR2: SQVTM and ANQGSEA. The CDR3 length is 14 residues. Trimming stripped 6 bases from V and 2 bases from J, with 15 bases between. Regarding this clonotype: Its antigen is still unknown.

Overall study findings and caveats: Ophthalmopathy progression was predicted by the model at roughly 66% sensitivity and approximately 72% specificity.

TCR beta CDR3 amplification used RNA transcripts. HTBI primers were employed in first-round RT-PCR, then a second-round multiplex PCR followed. TCRdb independently ran MiXCR on the multiplex PCR reads; one entry per CDR3 protein. This table has approximately 1.2 million distinct CDR3 sequences, about two fifths appearing once. Ages of hyperthyroidism patients ran from 18 to 65, and their diagnoses were new, under 2 months' duration. The diagnosis combined clinical symptoms, thyroxine, TRAb, thyroid ultrasound and orbital computed tomography scans. This TCR came from an adult man with Graves' hyperthyroidism. The genes are TRBV29-1 and TRBJ2-3; no clear D gene. Source material: peripheral blood or thyroid tissue (not recorded which). The CDR3 region has the DNA TGCAGCGTAGCTATGAGGACCTCCACAGATACGCAGTATTTT. Amino acids: CSVAMRTSTDTQYF.